A single sample gave rise to the 24 T cell receptor beta chains below, sequenced in a study of shared clonotypes between healthy human individuals. Naivety among CD8 cells was defined by CD45RO negativity and positive CCR7 selection, thereby excluding terminally differentiated effector memory CD45RA+ cells. Repertoires were generated with immunoSEQ multiplex PCR, while TCRdb's copy carries only in-frame clones and drops some. The data show some 2 million clones, about 94% seen once. Sequencing was done on a sample of naive CD8+ T cells sorted from blood. These receptors were collected from a man aged 18 to 35 in good health.

This chain joins TRBV6-5 and TRBJ1-5; tentatively, D is TRBD1 (6 bases). V was clipped by 0 bases and J by 13 bases, with 13 bases between them. The CDR3 sequence is 13 residues long. Germline loops: CDR1 MNHEY, CDR2 SVGAGI. CDR3 loop: CASSYSNSGQQHF. The CDR3 DNA sequence: TGTGCCAGCAGTTACTCGAACTCAGGACAGCAGCATTTT.

The J gene is TRBJ2-7, the V gene TRBV30, with D tentatively TRBD2 (5 bases). From germline, CDR1 is GTSNPN and CDR2 SVGIG (reference sequence). This CDR3 is 16 amino acids long. The V end lost 0 bases, the J end lost 4 bases, and 19 bases lay between the germline ends. The DNA of the CDR3 is TGTGCCTGGAGTGTACTAGGGCACGAAATCATGTACGAGCAGTACTTC. Amino acid sequence: CAWSVLGHEIMYEQYF. Supplemented by reference TRBV30 and TRBJ2-7, the full variable domain reads SQTIHQWPATLVQPVGSPLSLECTVEGTSNPNLYWYRQAAGRGLQLLFYSVGIGQISSEVPQNLSASRPQDRQFILSSKKLLLSDSGFYLCAWSVLGHEIMYEQYFGPGTRLTVT.

V usage is TRBV28 and J usage is TRBJ1-2; D gene ambiguous. The CDR3 has 13 residues. The germline V gene has CDR1 MDHEN and CDR2 SYDVKM. The V gene lost 4 bases and the J gene lost 8 bases, with 14 bases spanning the gap. The CDR3 region is CASSSRGLEGYTF. In DNA, the CDR3 is TGTGCCAGCAGTTCGCGTGGGTTAGAGGGCTACACCTTC.

In nucleotides, the CDR3 is TGTGCCAGCAGCGTCCCGGGACTAGCGGGGGGGCTCAATGAGCAGTTCTTC. Encoded protein: CASSVPGLAGGLNEQFF. The chain recombines TRBV9 with TRBJ2-1, with 16 bases lining up with TRBD2. Germline CDR1 and CDR2: SGDLS and YYNGEE. The CDR3 runs to 17 residues. The V gene end was trimmed by 2 bases and the J gene end by 6 bases; junction bases not matched to a gene: 5.

This chain connects TRBV2 to TRBJ1-1, with D tentatively TRBD1 (5 bases). Germline CDR1 and CDR2: SNHLY and FYNNEI. V gave up 4 bases and J gave up 0 bases, with 15 bases separating them. The CDR3 extends over 16 amino acids. The CDR3 spells CASSGHSGIVNTEAFF. In DNA form, the CDR3 reads TGTGCCAGCAGTGGACACTCAGGGATAGTGAACACTGAAGCTTTCTTT.

The rearrangement uses TRBV5-1 and TRBJ2-3, with a tentative D call TRBD2 (6 bases). Trimming pared 4 bases from V and 3 bases from J, leaving 12 bases between. From germline, CDR1 is SGHRS and CDR2 YFSETQ. CDR3 length: 14 residues. As DNA, the CDR3 is TGCGCCAGCAGCCGGCTAGGAGGGACAGATACGCAGTATTTT. Residues: CASSRLGGTDTQYF. The full variable domain, its missing parts supplied by reference TRBV5-1 and TRBJ2-3, is KAGVTQTPRYLIKTRGQQVTLSCSPISGHRSVSWYQQTPGQGLQFLFEYFSETQRNKGNFPGRFSGRQFSNSRSEMNVSTLELGDSALYLCASSRLGGTDTQYFGPGTRLTVL.

This rearrangement joins TRBV11-3 to TRBJ2-1; D possibly corresponds to TRBD2 (6 bases). The V gene's germline CDR1 is SGHNT and CDR2 YENEEA. V shed 5 bases and J shed 7 bases, with 12 bases lying between them. The CDR3 totals 13 residues. The CDR3 reads CASSPMGGNEQFF. DNA for the CDR3: TGTGCCAGCAGCCCGATGGGGGGAAATGAGCAGTTCTTC.

The rearrangement joins TRBV27 to TRBJ2-2; D is unclear. This CDR3 comprises 12 residues. V was clipped by 0 bases and J by 7 bases, with 3 bases between them. The germline V gene encodes CDR1 MNHEY and CDR2 SMNVEV (reference sequence). CDR3 coding DNA: TGTGCCAGCAGTTTATCGATCGGGGAGCTGTTTTTT. It yields the protein CASSLSIGELFF.

The chain uses TRBV19 and TRBJ1-5, with 7 bases matching TRBD1. Germline V gives CDR1 LNHDA, CDR2 SQIVND (reference sequence). This CDR3 contains 15 residues. Trimming at V came to 6 bases and at J to 0 bases, leaving 5 bases not matched to a gene. CDR3: CASSHDRDSNQPQHF. The CDR3 bases are TGTGCCAGTAGCCACGACAGGGATAGCAATCAGCCCCAGCATTTT.

The chain is built from TRBV25-1 and TRBJ2-1; TRBD1 matches 11 bases. This CDR3 is 15 amino acids long. Trimming cost V 8 bases and J 8 bases; bases outside gene matches: 11. CDR1 is MGHDK, CDR2 SYGVNS, per germline. The CDR3 loop reads CASVSGQGAYHEQFF. Written as DNA, the CDR3 is TGTGCCAGCGTCTCCGGACAGGGGGCATATCATGAGCAGTTCTTC.

With regard to this clone: The same CDR3 also results from other DNA sequences found in this sample. The chain carries TRBV27 and TRBJ2-5, with D possibly being TRBD1 or TRBD2 (6 bases each). This CDR3 comprises 13 residues. Deletions cut 2 bases from V and 4 bases from J, with 8 bases between. Germline CDR1 reads MNHEY; CDR2 reads SMNVEV (reference sequence). The CDR3 DNA follows: TGTGCCAGCAGTTTAGGGGGGCGAGAGACCCAGTACTTC. Its translation is CASSLGGRETQYF.

This chain connects TRBV7-6 to TRBJ2-7, with 12 bases lining up with TRBD1. CDR1 SGHVS and CDR2 FNYEAQ come from the germline V gene. V lost 5 bases to trimming and J lost 7 bases; unmatched junction nucleotides: 9. This CDR3 has 15 residues. CDR3 in amino acids: CASSPTGQGAQEQYF. The CDR3 nucleotides are TGTGCCAGCAGCCCCACGGGACAGGGGGCCCAAGAGCAGTACTTC. The full variable domain, with the rest looked up from reference TRBV7-6 and TRBJ2-7, is GAGVSQSPRYKVTKRGQDVALRCDPISGHVSLYWYRQALGQGPEFLTYFNYEAQQDKSGLPNDRFSAERPEGSISTLTIQRTEQRDSAMYRCASSPTGQGAQEQYFGPGTRLTVT.

This sequence joins TRBV6-5 and TRBJ1-1; no clear D gene. From germline, CDR1 is MNHEY and CDR2 SVGAGI. V lost 4 bases and J 4 bases, leaving 13 bases between the germline ends. The length of the CDR3 is 14 residues. CDR3: CASSFYLGSTEAFF. CDR3 coding DNA: TGTGCCAGCAGTTTCTATTTAGGAAGCACTGAAGCTTTCTTT.

The chain combines TRBV27 with TRBJ2-7; D unclear. This CDR3 spans 15 amino acids. V gave up 4 bases and J gave up 6 bases, with 19 bases separating them. Germline CDR1 MNHEY, CDR2 SMNVEV (reference sequence). The CDR3 DNA is TGTGCCAGCAGTTACTTGACCGGGTCCCATACCGAGCAGTACTTC. Protein sequence: CASSYLTGSHTEQYF.

The chain has TRBV7-9 and TRBJ2-1; perhaps TRBD2 as D (5 bases). The ends were cut back, 1 base at V and 3 bases at J, with 13 bases in the middle. There are 16 residues in the CDR3. CDR1 and CDR2 from the germline V gene are SEHNR and FQNEAQ (reference sequence). CDR3 loop: CASSLVKGEGYNEQFF. The CDR3 region has the DNA TGTGCCAGCAGCTTAGTCAAGGGTGAGGGCTACAATGAGCAGTTCTTC. The full variable domain, rest sourced from reference TRBV7-9 and TRBJ2-1, is DTGVSQNPRHKITKRGQNVTFRCDPISEHNRLYWYRQTLGQGPEFLTYFQNEAQLEKSRLLSDRFSAERPKGSFSTLEIQRTEQGDSAMYLCASSLVKGEGYNEQFFGPGTRLTVL.

The chain links TRBV5-8 to TRBJ1-1; D is ambiguous. The CDR3 is 12 residues long. Germline V gene sequence: CDR1 SGHTS, CDR2 YDEGEE. Trimming took off 2 bases at V and 5 bases at J, with 7 bases between the two ends. CDR3 in DNA: TGTGCCAGCAGCTTCGGTTCGACTGAAGCTTTCTTT. Protein sequence: CASSFGSTEAFF. Variable domain in full (rest from reference TRBV5-8 and TRBJ1-1): EAGVTQSPTHLIKTRGQQATLRCSPISGHTSVYWYQQALGLGLQFLLWYDEGEERNRGNFPPRFSGRQFPNYSSELNVNALELEDSALYLCASSFGSTEAFFGQGTRLTVV.

A remark on this clone: Other DNA sequences in the same sample also yield this CDR3. Written as DNA, the CDR3 is TGCGCCAGCAGCCAAGCGGGCGGGGAGACTGAAGCTTTCTTT. Its protein product is CASSQAGGETEAFF. The chain employs TRBV4-1 and TRBJ1-1; D remains unclear. Germline CDR1 and CDR2: MGHRA and YSYEKL. Trimming shortened V by 1 base and J by 5 bases, and 11 bases separated the two germline ends. The CDR3 is 14 amino acids.

Turning to this clone: This specimen includes other DNA sequences encoding the same CDR3. The rearrangement uses TRBV27 and TRBJ1-5; 11 bases map to TRBD1. Germline V CDR1 and CDR2: MNHEY, SMNVEV (reference sequence). V shed 8 bases and J 1 base; nucleotides not matched to a gene: 1. This CDR3 has 14 amino acids. CDR3 sequence reads: CASGTGGSNQPQHF. The CDR3 DNA reads as TGTGCCAGCGGGACAGGGGGAAGCAATCAGCCCCAGCATTTT.

Regarding this clone: The same CDR3 can be traced to other DNA sequences in this sample. This chain joins TRBV4-1 and TRBJ1-5; possible D gene TRBD1, 5 bases. The CDR3 is 13 residues long. CDR1 MGHRA and CDR2 YSYEKL come from the germline V gene. Trimming took 4 bases from V and 5 from J, leaving 9 bases between them. The CDR3 bases are TGCGCCAGCAGCCCCAGAGGGGATCAGCCCCAGCATTTT. It codes for CASSPRGDQPQHF.

Here the CDR3 reads CASSPITGALQETQYF. The CDR3 DNA reads as TGTGCCAGCAGTCCCATAACAGGGGCGCTCCAAGAGACCCAGTACTTC. The chain has TRBV27 and TRBJ2-5; TRBD1 matches at 7 bases. The CDR3 sequence is 16 residues long. Germline V gene sequence: CDR1 MNHEY, CDR2 SMNVEV (reference sequence). The trim removed 5 bases at V and 1 base at J, leaving 10 bases unmatched.

This chain links TRBV28 with TRBJ1-5; D gene uncertain. Germline V lookup: CDR1 MDHEN, CDR2 SYDVKM. V dropped 11 bases and J dropped 0 bases, with 14 bases sitting between them. The CDR3 runs 14 residues. The CDR3 protein is CASRALLSNQPQHF. CDR3 DNA: TGTGCCTCAAGGGCCCTTCTTAGCAATCAGCCCCAGCATTTT.

This clone showed up just once. The chain is built from TRBV2 and TRBJ2-7; 9 nucleotides line up with TRBD1. Germline V gene sequence: CDR1 SNHLY, CDR2 FYNNEI. The CDR3 loop spans 16 amino acids. J was trimmed by 4 bases and V by 3 bases; bases with no gene match: 10. CDR3 nucleotide sequence: TGTGCCAGCAGTGAGTCTCCAGACAGGGGGAATTACGAGCAGTACTTC. Amino acid sequence: CASSESPDRGNYEQYF.

Worth noting for this clone: This sample includes further DNA sequences coding for the same CDR3. The chain carries TRBV6-5 and TRBJ2-3; the D is unclear. Trimming removed 0 bases from V and 0 bases from J, with 7 bases in between. This CDR3 region has 15 residues. CDR1 is MNHEY, CDR2 SVGAGI, per germline. The CDR3 region is CASSYSIGSTDTQYF. The CDR3 bases are TGTGCCAGCAGTTACTCGATTGGTAGCACAGATACGCAGTATTTT.

The V gene is TRBV10-1, the J gene TRBJ1-1, with 7 nucleotides matching TRBD1. V was clipped by 10 bases and J by 8 bases; unmatched bases: 7. Germline lookup yields CDR1 WNHNN and CDR2 SYGVQD (reference sequence). This CDR3 is 11 amino acids long. Written as DNA, the CDR3 is TGCGCCACGGAGGGGACAGCCGAAGCTTTCTTT. This gives the protein CATEGTAEAFF.